The rows below give T cell receptor beta chains drawn from one sample of a study of cytomegalovirus exposure and HLA in healthy donors. The method was immunoSEQ multiplex PCR; TCRdb's version includes in-frame clones alone and lacks a portion of them. The data contain about 120,000 clones, around a tenth of them seen just once; the ten biggest clones take up 2.5% to 3.5%. The sample taken for sequencing was PBMCs. All receptors come from a young man in good health and CMV-seronegative. Each CDR3 is given with its conserved first and last residue. A D gene is named only where the DNA matches it firmly. Size is omitted from some rows. Given values are once, few, many or a class for expanded clones.

J gene	clone size	D gene	V gene	CDR3 protein	CDR3 DNA
TRBJ1-3	few	NA	TRBV6-1	CASSASQGSGNTIYF	TGTGCCAGCAGTGCTTCACAGGGCTCTGGAAACACCATATATTTT
TRBJ2-5	NA	NA	TRBV4-1	CASSQSLEEQYF	TGCGCCAGCAGCCAGTCCTTAGAGGAGCAGTACTTC
TRBJ1-2	NA	TRBD1	TRBV28	CASRSDRAYGYTF	TGTGCCAGCAGATCTGACAGGGCCTATGGCTACACCTTC
TRBJ2-6	few	NA	TRBV15	CATSTLLASGANVLTF	TGTGCCACCAGCACCTTACTAGCCTCTGGGGCCAACGTCCTGACTTTC
TRBJ2-2	few	TRBD2	TRBV9	CASSVAGGEITGELFF	TGTGCCAGCAGCGTAGCTGGGGGGGAGATCACCGGGGAGCTGTTTTTT
TRBJ1-4	few	TRBD1	TRBV7-9	CASSPNTGGEKLFF	TGTGCCAGCAGCCCGAATACAGGGGGAGAAAAACTGTTTTTT
TRBJ2-1	NA	TRBD2	TRBV10-1	CASSWGGKQFF	TGCGCCAGCTCATGGGGGGGGAAGCAGTTCTTC
TRBJ1-4	NA	NA	TRBV6-5	CASSSAPGSTNEKLFF	TGTGCCAGCAGTTCCGCCCCGGGGTCAACTAATGAAAAACTGTTTTTT
TRBJ2-7	NA	TRBD2	TRBV6-5	CARRVAGGSYEQYF	TGTGCCAGAAGAGTAGCGGGAGGAAGCTACGAGCAGTACTTC
TRBJ2-5	few	TRBD2	TRBV5-1	CASSPGTSGGAVTQYF	TGCGCCAGCAGCCCCGGGACTAGCGGGGGGGCCGTGACCCAGTACTTC
TRBJ1-4	few	NA	TRBV30	CAWSVGWTGGKLFF	TGTGCCTGGAGTGTAGGGTGGACCGGGGGAAAACTGTTTTTT
TRBJ1-3	NA	NA	TRBV29-1	CSVRGNSENTIYF	TGCAGCGTTCGAGGGAACAGTGAAAACACCATATATTTT
TRBJ1-5	NA	NA	TRBV19	CASSPPGQKPRSNQPQHF	TGTGCCAGTAGTCCTCCCGGACAGAAACCCAGGAGCAATCAGCCCCAGCATTTT
TRBJ2-5	NA	TRBD1	TRBV4-3	CASSRELGQSQETQYF	TGCGCCAGCAGCCGCGAACTGGGACAGTCCCAAGAGACCCAGTACTTC
TRBJ1-4	NA	TRBD1	TRBV19	CASSRQGAIEKLFF	TGTGCCAGTAGTCGACAGGGGGCGATTGAAAAACTGTTTTTT
TRBJ2-7	NA	TRBD1	TRBV28	CASSSRTGTVYEQYF	TGTGCCAGCAGTTCTCGGACAGGGACAGTTTACGAGCAGTACTTC
TRBJ2-1	NA	TRBD2	TRBV5-1	CASSLFGTSGGVYNEQFF	TGCGCCAGCAGCTTATTCGGGACTAGCGGGGGGGTATACAATGAGCAGTTCTTC